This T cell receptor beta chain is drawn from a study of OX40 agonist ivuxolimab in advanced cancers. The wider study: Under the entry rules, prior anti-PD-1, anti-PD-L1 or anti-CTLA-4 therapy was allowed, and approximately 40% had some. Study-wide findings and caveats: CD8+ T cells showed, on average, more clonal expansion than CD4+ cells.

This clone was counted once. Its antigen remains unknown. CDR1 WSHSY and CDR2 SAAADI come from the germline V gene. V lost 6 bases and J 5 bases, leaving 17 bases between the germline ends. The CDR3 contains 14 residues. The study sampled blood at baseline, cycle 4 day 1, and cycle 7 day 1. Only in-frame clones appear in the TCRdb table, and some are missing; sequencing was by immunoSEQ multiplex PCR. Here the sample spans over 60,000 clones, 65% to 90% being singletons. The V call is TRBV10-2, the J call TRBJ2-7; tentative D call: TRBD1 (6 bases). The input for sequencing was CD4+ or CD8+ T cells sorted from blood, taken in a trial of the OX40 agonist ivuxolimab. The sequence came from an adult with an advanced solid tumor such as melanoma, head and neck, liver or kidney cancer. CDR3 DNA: TGCGCCAGCAGAACAGGGCCGGCAGTCCACGAGCAGTACTTC. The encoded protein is CASRTGPAVHEQYF.